These 2 T cell receptor beta chains share one sample of origin, sequenced in a study of T cells in localized non-small cell lung cancer. Using immunoSEQ multiplex PCR, the repertoire was profiled, and TCRdb retains in-frame clones only, with some absent. The sample holds about 23,000 clones, 90% seen once. The material sequenced was peripheral blood, taken before any cancer treatment. Receptor source: a woman aged 40-69 years with stage I lung adenocarcinoma.

This chain connects TRBV30 to TRBJ1-5; 9 nucleotides align to TRBD1. Germline assignment: CDR1 GTSNPN and CDR2 SVGIG (reference sequence). The CDR3 extends over 13 amino acids. V shed 1 base and J 5 bases; nucleotides not matched to a gene: 0. CDR3 sequence reads: CAWSGTGDQPQHF. As DNA, the CDR3 is TGTGCCTGGAGTGGGACAGGGGATCAGCCCCAGCATTTT.

This clone was picked up a small number of times. The chain recombines TRBV29-1 with TRBJ1-5, with 7 bases lining up with TRBD1. Germline CDR1 is SQVTM and CDR2 is ANQGSEA. The CDR3 totals 13 residues. Trimming cost V 4 bases and J 3 bases; bases outside gene matches: 3. The CDR3 loop reads CSVGDRLNQPQHF. The CDR3 coding sequence is TGCAGCGTTGGGGACAGACTCAATCAGCCCCAGCATTTT.